The 28 T cell receptor beta chains below all came from one sample that was sequenced in a study of shared clonotypes between healthy human individuals. CD45RO-negative, CCR7-positively selected cells formed the naive CD8 fraction, excluding terminally differentiated effector memory CD45RA+ cells. Some clones are missing from TCRdb's copy, which holds only in-frame ones; the method was immunoSEQ multiplex PCR. The repertoire includes fewer than 1 million clones, about 96% of them detected once, and less than 0.25% sits in the top ten. The sequencing input was naive CD8+ T cells sorted from blood. The receptors here all came from a man aged 30 to 45 in good health.

The chain carries TRBV18 and TRBJ2-5; D is possibly TRBD2 (6 bases). The germline gives CDR1 KGHSH, CDR2 LQKENI. Trimming took off 3 bases at V and 2 bases at J, with 16 bases between the two ends. The CDR3 runs to 16 residues. In DNA form, the CDR3 reads TGTGCCAGCTCACCGACGCCCGGGGGTTTACAAGAGACCCAGTACTTC. Its protein is CASSPTPGGLQETQYF.

The chain combines TRBV7-2 with TRBJ2-5, with D perhaps matching TRBD2 (6 bases). The CDR3 loop spans 15 amino acids. The germline V gene has CDR1 SGHTA and CDR2 FQGNSA. Trimming shortened V by 5 bases and J by 3 bases, and 16 bases separated the two germline ends. The CDR3 DNA follows: TGTGCCAGCAGCAACCCGTACGGGAGAGAAGAGACCCAGTACTTC. Protein sequence: CASSNPYGREETQYF.

This chain joins TRBV27 and TRBJ2-1; no clear D. Trimming removed 6 bases at V and 10 bases at J, with 16 bases between. Germline values: CDR1 MNHEY, CDR2 SMNVEV (reference sequence). The length of the CDR3 is 13 residues. CDR3 bases: TGTGCCAGCAGCCCCGGCGGAGTAAACGAGCAGTTCTTC. Amino acid sequence: CASSPGGVNEQFF.

In DNA, the CDR3 is TGTGCCAGCAGCGTAGTGTACAATGAGCAGTTCTTC. It is translated as CASSVVYNEQFF. The gene calls are TRBV9 and TRBJ2-1; D gene uncertain. This CDR3 has 12 residues. Trimming took 0 bases from V and 4 from J, leaving 2 bases between them. CDR1 and CDR2 (germline): SGDLS, YYNGEE.

The rearrangement links TRBV11-2 to TRBJ2-7; 9 nucleotides line up with TRBD2. Trimming at V came to 7 bases and at J to 6 bases, leaving 13 bases not matched to a gene. Looked up from germline, CDR1 is SGHAT and CDR2 is FQNNGV. This CDR3 is 15 amino acids long. The CDR3 sequence is CASNQPSGKHGEQYF. The CDR3 nucleotides read TGTGCCAGCAACCAACCTAGCGGGAAGCATGGCGAGCAGTACTTC.

This clone has a single count. V and J are TRBV6-6 and TRBJ2-7; 9 positions match TRBD1. Germline V gene lookup returns CDR1 MNHNY and CDR2 SVGAGI (reference sequence). Trimming took 5 bases from V and 2 from J; bases not matched to a gene: 10. The CDR3 is 16 amino acids. The CDR3: CASSPIDRGRAYEQYF. In nucleotides, the CDR3 is TGTGCCAGCAGTCCTATCGACAGGGGGAGGGCCTACGAGCAGTACTTC.

J is TRBJ1-2 and V is TRBV2; D remains ambiguous. Germline CDR1 SNHLY, CDR2 FYNNEI. The ends were cut back, 3 bases at V and 1 base at J, with 15 bases in the middle. The CDR3 runs to 16 residues. CDR3 DNA: TGTGCCAGCAGTGATACAACGGGGTTAGTTAACTATGGCTACACCTTC. Translation gives CASSDTTGLVNYGYTF.

The V call is TRBV7-2, the J call TRBJ2-1, with 11 bases fitting TRBD2. Germline lookup yields CDR1 SGHTA and CDR2 FQGNSA. Trimming cost V 3 bases and J 9 bases; bases outside gene matches: 1. The CDR3 is made up of 13 amino acids. The CDR3 is CASSFGLAGEQFF. Here the CDR3 DNA reads TGTGCCAGCAGCTTCGGACTAGCGGGTGAGCAGTTCTTC.

The count of this clone is one. The rearrangement links TRBV29-1 to TRBJ2-5; D is perhaps TRBD2 (6 bases). V was shortened by 0 bases and J by 4 bases, with 18 bases between the two germline ends. Germline lookup yields CDR1 SQVTM and CDR2 ANQGSEA. The CDR3 has 16 amino acids. CDR3 amino acids: CSVEDGTREEVETQYF. The CDR3 DNA sequence: TGCAGCGTTGAAGACGGGACTCGAGAAGAGGTAGAGACCCAGTACTTC.

The gene calls are TRBV14 and TRBJ2-7; the D call may be TRBD1 or TRBD2 (5 bases each). The CDR3 has 13 amino acids. V shed 0 bases and J shed 7 bases, with 10 bases lying between them. Germline CDR1 reads SGHDN; CDR2 reads FVKESK. CDR3 residues: CASSQDGAPEQYF. The CDR3 nucleotides read TGTGCCAGCAGCCAAGACGGGGCGCCTGAGCAGTACTTC.

V and J are TRBV4-3 and TRBJ1-1, with D possibly being TRBD1 (6 bases). The CDR3 runs 14 residues. Germline V gene sequence: CDR1 LGHNA, CDR2 YSLEER. Trimming cost V 1 base and J 6 bases, with 12 bases left between them. The CDR3 loop reads CASSQVGGLSEAFF. CDR3 nucleotide sequence: TGCGCCAGCAGCCAAGTGGGGGGCTTATCTGAAGCTTTCTTT.

The V and J genes are TRBV4-1 and TRBJ2-3; D is ambiguous. V shed 1 base and J shed 11 bases, with 13 bases lying between them. The CDR3 spans 13 residues. Germline CDR1 MGHRA, CDR2 YSYEKL. The CDR3 DNA reads TGCGCCAGCAGCCAAGCGGCCCAGTTTGAGCAGTATTTT. Its translation: CASSQAAQFEQYF.

The chain uses TRBV29-1 and TRBJ1-2; maybe TRBD1 (5 bases). V dropped 6 bases and J dropped 6 bases, with 17 bases sitting between them. The V gene's germline CDR1 is SQVTM and CDR2 ANQGSEA. The CDR3 is 13 residues long. CDR3 sequence: CSVGDLGRDGYTF. The CDR3 DNA sequence: TGCAGCGTAGGGGACCTCGGGAGGGATGGCTACACCTTC.

The chain employs TRBV4-1 and TRBJ2-7; 9 positions agree with TRBD2. Unmatched junction bases numbered 6, after V lost 4 bases and J lost 2 bases. This CDR3 has 15 residues. CDR1 is MGHRA and CDR2 is YSYEKL in the germline V gene. The CDR3 reads CASSPRVAGAYEQYF. CDR3 in DNA: TGCGCCAGCAGCCCCCGTGTAGCGGGAGCCTACGAGCAGTACTTC.

The chain carries TRBV27 and TRBJ2-7; weak D call: TRBD1 (6 bases). Germline V lookup: CDR1 MNHEY, CDR2 SMNVEV (reference sequence). V lost 5 bases to trimming and J lost 3 bases, with 17 bases between them. This CDR3 contains 15 residues. The CDR3 nucleotides read TGTGCCAGCAGTCCCACCCAGGGACACCTCTACGAGCAGTACTTC. This codes for CASSPTQGHLYEQYF.

The V and J genes are TRBV6-5 and TRBJ2-4; D uncertain. Germline CDR1 and CDR2: MNHEY and SVGAGI. The CDR3 sequence is 16 residues long. Trimming left V 0 bases short and J 0 bases short, with 9 bases between. The CDR3 reads CASSYSLDLAKNIQYF. The CDR3 DNA sequence: TGTGCCAGCAGTTACTCGTTGGATTTAGCCAAAAACATTCAGTACTTC.

Only a few counts were recorded for this clone. The chain has TRBV5-6 and TRBJ2-1, with D unresolved. V was pared by 3 bases and J by 6 bases, with 10 bases between. Germline-derived CDR1 and CDR2 are SGHDT and YYEEEE. The CDR3 is made up of 13 amino acids. The CDR3 region is CASSWSDLNEQFF. In DNA, the CDR3 is TGTGCCAGCAGCTGGAGTGACCTCAATGAGCAGTTCTTC.

The CDR3 region is CASSGHRGRPPDTQYF. In nucleotides, the CDR3 is TGTGCCAGCAGTGGCCACAGGGGAAGGCCCCCAGATACGCAGTATTTT. This chain joins TRBV6-1 and TRBJ2-3; 7 bases match TRBD1. V dropped 4 bases and J dropped 4; count of bases not matched to a gene: 11. The CDR3 spans 16 residues. Germline assignment: CDR1 MNHNS and CDR2 SASEGT.

The chain employs TRBV6-4 and TRBJ2-7, with D perhaps matching TRBD1 (6 bases). CDR3 length equals 14 residues. The germline gives CDR1 MRHNA, CDR2 SNTAGT. V lost 7 bases to trimming and J lost 0 bases, with 13 bases between them. For the CDR3, the DNA is TGTGCCAGCACCTCCCGGGACACCTCCTACGAGCAGTACTTC. Translating it yields CASTSRDTSYEQYF.

This chain joins TRBV27 and TRBJ1-2; the match to TRBD1 covers 8 bases. Germline-derived CDR1 and CDR2 are MNHEY and SMNVEV (reference sequence). The CDR3 spans 12 residues. V gave up 5 bases and J gave up 8 bases; unmatched junction bases: 4. The CDR3 region is CASSPTGDGYTF. The CDR3 region has the DNA TGTGCCAGCAGTCCGACAGGGGACGGCTACACCTTC.

The rearrangement links TRBV27 to TRBJ2-5; D unresolved. Germline values: CDR1 MNHEY, CDR2 SMNVEV (reference sequence). This CDR3 comprises 15 residues. The ends were cut back, 4 bases at V and 0 bases at J, with 12 bases in the middle. CDR3 residues: CASSSYSLYQETQYF. The CDR3 region has the DNA TGTGCCAGCAGTTCCTATTCCCTGTACCAAGAGACCCAGTACTTC.

The genes are TRBV2 and TRBJ2-6; no clear D. Deletions cut 1 base from V and 0 bases from J, with 13 bases between. Germline V gives CDR1 SNHLY, CDR2 FYNNEI. The CDR3 loop spans 18 amino acids. CDR3 sequence (DNA): TGTGCCAGCAGTGAAGGAGAGCTGGTCCGCTCTGGGGCCAACGTCCTGACTTTC. Translating gives CASSEGELVRSGANVLTF.

The genes are TRBV7-9 and TRBJ2-5; possible D gene TRBD2, 6 bases. CDR1 is SEHNR, CDR2 FQNEAQ, per germline (reference sequence). Trimming shortened V by 4 bases and J by 5 bases, and 17 bases separated the two germline ends. The CDR3 spans 15 residues. CDR3 amino acids: CASSSRGSGRETQYF. The DNA of the CDR3 is TGTGCCAGCAGCTCACGCGGATCTGGGAGGGAGACCCAGTACTTC. The whole variable domain, filled in from reference TRBV7-9 and TRBJ2-5, reads DTGVSQNPRHKITKRGQNVTFRCDPISEHNRLYWYRQTLGQGPEFLTYFQNEAQLEKSRLLSDRFSAERPKGSFSTLEIQRTEQGDSAMYLCASSSRGSGRETQYFGPGTRLLVL.

The chain employs TRBV4-1 and TRBJ1-5; D gene uncertain. Trimming stripped 3 bases from V and 0 bases from J, with 12 bases between. Per the germline V gene, CDR1 is MGHRA and CDR2 is YSYEKL. The CDR3 has 16 amino acids. The CDR3 protein is CASSHEWGNSNQPQHF. The CDR3 bases are TGCGCCAGCAGCCACGAATGGGGAAATAGCAATCAGCCCCAGCATTTT.

The gene calls are TRBV7-9 and TRBJ2-1; 9 bases match TRBD2. The germline CDR1 and CDR2 sequences are SEHNR and FQNEAQ (reference sequence). The CDR3 is 15 amino acids. Germline trimming cut 3 bases from V and 9 bases from J; bases unmatched to any gene: 9. The CDR3 spells CASSFSGGRAGEQFF. The CDR3 DNA reads as TGTGCCAGCAGCTTTAGTGGCGGGAGGGCCGGTGAGCAGTTCTTC.

The genes are TRBV9 and TRBJ1-1, with 9 bases identical to TRBD1. Germline CDR1 and CDR2: SGDLS and YYNGEE. The CDR3 length is 14 residues. V trimming: 3 bases; J trimming: 5 bases; junction bases outside the gene matches: 5. CDR3 DNA sequence: TGTGCCAGCAGCGCCCGGGACAGGGTGACTGAAGCTTTCTTT. Protein product: CASSARDRVTEAFF.

This clone was picked up one time. The CDR3 DNA reads as TGTGCCAGCAGTTTATCGAGGCTAGCGGGAGGGCCCCACGAGCAGTACTTC. It codes for CASSLSRLAGGPHEQYF. The rearrangement links TRBV27 to TRBJ2-7; 12 bases line up with TRBD2. The CDR3 loop spans 17 amino acids. V gave up 0 bases and J gave up 5 bases; unmatched junction bases: 8. Germline CDR1 MNHEY, CDR2 SMNVEV (reference sequence).

V usage is TRBV9 and J usage is TRBJ2-7; TRBD2 matches 7 bases. The CDR3 sequence is 13 residues long. From germline, CDR1 is SGDLS and CDR2 YYNGEE. The ends lost 4 bases at V and 7 bases at J; junction bases unmatched: 8. In nucleotides, the CDR3 is TGTGCCAGCAGCCACAGCGGGGCGGGGGAGCAGTACTTC. Amino acids: CASSHSGAGEQYF. Looking up the rest from reference TRBV9 and TRBJ2-7 gives the full variable domain: DSGVTQTPKHLITATGQRVTLRCSPRSGDLSVYWYQQSLDQGLQFLIQYYNGEERAKGNILERFSAQQFPDLHSELNLSSLELGDSALYFCASSHSGAGEQYFGPGTRLTVT.